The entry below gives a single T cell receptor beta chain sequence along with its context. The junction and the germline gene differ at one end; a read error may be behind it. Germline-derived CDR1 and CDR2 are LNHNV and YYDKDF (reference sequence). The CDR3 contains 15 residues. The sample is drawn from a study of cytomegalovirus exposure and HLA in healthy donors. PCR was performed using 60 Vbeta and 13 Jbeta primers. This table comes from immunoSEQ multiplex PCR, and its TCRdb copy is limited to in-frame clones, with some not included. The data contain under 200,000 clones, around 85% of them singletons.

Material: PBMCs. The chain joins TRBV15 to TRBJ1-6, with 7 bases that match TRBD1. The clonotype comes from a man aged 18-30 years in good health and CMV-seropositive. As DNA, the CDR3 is TGTGCCACCAGCAGACAACAGGGGAATAATTCACCCCTCCGCTTT. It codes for CATSRQQGNNSPLRF. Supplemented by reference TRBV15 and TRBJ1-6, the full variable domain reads DAMVIQNPRYQVTQFGKPVTLSCSQTLNHNVMYWYQQKSSQAPKLLFHYYDKDFNNEADTPDNFQSRRPNTSFCFLDIRSPGLGDTAMYLCATSRQQGNNSPLRFGNGTRLTVT.